This TCR beta chain originates from a study of T-cell reconstitution after alpha-beta-depleted transplantation in children. This clonotype has just a few counts. Its antigen is unknown. Unique molecular identifiers featured in how the TCRbeta library was prepared. TCRdb analysed the PCR reads with MiXCR anew, one entry per CDR3 protein. This repertoire shows 700,000 to 950,000 distinct CDR3 sequences, approximately 15% found once; its top ten account for approximately 5%. The germline V gene has CDR1 SGDLS and CDR2 YYNGEE. CDR3 length: 15 residues. The V gene lost 2 bases and the J gene lost 10 bases, with 19 bases spanning the gap. Whole-study results and caveats: Reported findings indicate that, about two months after transplant, alpha-beta T cells came from several hundred expanded clones, which were derived from non-depleted graft cells. One year after transplant, T-cell counts and diversity came mostly from newly produced T cells.

The sample in question was PBMCs, mostly from graft donor cells, obtained 360 days after TCRalphabeta/CD19-depleted stem cell transplant. The chain uses TRBV9 and TRBJ2-1; a possible D gene is TRBD1 (6 bases). This clonotype was sampled from a male patient between 10 and 17 years old who had a stem cell transplant for acute lymphoblastic leukemia, so the T cells may come from the graft donor. In DNA form, the CDR3 reads TGTGCCAGCAGCGTGGGGGCCAGCATGAGGGTAGAGCAGTTCTTC. It encodes CASSVGASMRVEQFF.